This T cell receptor (beta chain) was identified in a study of Tregs in tolerant kidney transplant recipients. Turning to the study itself: The nonmyeloablative bone marrow transplants came from related graft donors, with transient mixed chimerism.

Whole-study findings and limits: Antigen-driven expansion was suggested because donor-specific Tregs expanded more than all Tregs in tolerant patients. Tregs expanded with activated donor B cells seemed most donor-specific.

Libraries were prepared by immunoSEQ multiplex PCR; TCRdb keeps only in-frame clonotypes and omits some of them. The table records 95,000 to 120,000 clones, 90% of them present only once. Unstimulated Tregs (CD4+CD25+CD127-) and CD4+CD25- non-Tregs were sorted from PBMCs. Worth noting for this clone: As yet, its antigen is unknown.

This CDR3 spans 13 amino acids. Trimming pared 7 bases from V and 3 bases from J, leaving 11 bases between. CDR1 MDHEN and CDR2 SYDVKM come from the germline V gene. Sequenced material: CD4+ T cells from blood, taken before the transplant. V is TRBV28 and J is TRBJ2-3; D unclear. The sequence came from a human donor who received a combined kidney and bone marrow transplant. CDR3 DNA: TGTGCCAGCATTTCGCTCCAGACAGATACGCAGTATTTT. Its protein product is CASISLQTDTQYF.